This T cell receptor beta chain was sequenced in a study of tumor and adjacent non-tumor tissue in lung cancer. Study-level background: The cohort had roughly 12 adenocarcinoma, a couple of squamous cell and 1 small cell patients. Aged about 31 to 80 years, patients included roughly ten men and several women with stage I to III disease. On average, productive TCRbeta reads reached some 4.4 million per sample.

This clonotype was seen a few times. One junction end disagrees with the germline gene, perhaps due to a read error. Three rounds of nested PCR, following a modified ARM-PCR protocol, produced the TCRbeta library. One entry per CDR3 protein results from TCRdb running MiXCR on the multiplex PCR reads. The repertoire holds 65,000 to 75,000 distinct CDR3 sequences, with around 73% as singletons. This CDR3 has 15 amino acids. Germline loops: CDR1 MNHNS, CDR2 SASEGT. RNA was extracted from bulk tissue without any cell sorting. This chain connects TRBV6-1 to TRBJ1-5; D might be TRBD1 (6 bases). The sequencing sample was made of lung tumor tissue. The TCR was taken from a man between 60 and 70 years old with non-small cell lung cancer. The CDR3 DNA follows: TGTGTCAGCACAGAGGGACAAGGCCTCAATCAGCCCCAGCATTTT. Its translation is CVSTEGQGLNQPQHF.